The TCR beta chain under discussion was sequenced for a study of long-term antiretroviral therapy in people with HIV. This clone is a singleton in its sample. This was the immunoSEQ v3.0 assay at survey level. Each sample had sequencing targeting roughly 40,000-50,000 T-cell genomes. Sequencing was performed with immunoSEQ multiplex PCR; in TCRdb, only in-frame clones are kept and a portion is missing. The profile covers approximately 32,000 clones, with about four fifths appearing a single time and around 13% taken by the ten largest. V lost 7 bases and J 2 bases, leaving 16 bases between the germline ends. The CDR3 sequence is 15 residues long. CDR1 and CDR2 from the germline V gene are MDHEN and SYDVKM.

The material sequenced was unsorted PBMCs, taken 0.3 years after starting antiretroviral therapy. This receptor was identified in a young man with HIV. The chain combines TRBV28 with TRBJ2-3, with D possibly being TRBD1 (5 bases). CDR3 coding DNA: TGTGCCAGCACCCCCAGTCAGGGATACACAGATACGCAGTATTTT. This codes for CASTPSQGYTDTQYF.